This TCR beta chain was captured in a study of Ad26.COV2.S vaccination and SARS-CoV-2 variants. At the level of the study: Administration of Ad26.COV2.S was intramuscular, either once or twice 56 days apart.

Treatment given: 15 to 20 received Ad26.COV2.S at low or high dose, single or two shots; about 5 received placebo; per-sample allocation not given. Samples were taken on day 63 after the first vaccine or placebo injection. Donation was by an adult aged 18-55 years who was in Boston. The study used a vaccine consisting of an Ad26 vector that expressed Wuhan-strain SARS-CoV-2 spike. Concerning this clone itself: What it recognizes is unknown.

CDR3 size: 15 residues. V was trimmed by 4 bases and J by 2 bases, leaving 13 bases between them. The V gene's germline CDR1 is MDHEN and CDR2 SYDVKM. Study-wide results and limits: Spike-specific responses of CD8+ and CD4+ T cells were reported to display substantial breadth after vaccination.

Sequencing used immunoSEQ multiplex PCR; TCRdb keeps in-frame clones, though not all of them. Of hundreds of thousands of clones in the sample, 88% were seen once. This receptor was identified in a person aged 18-65 years who received the Ad26.COV2.S COVID-19 vaccine or a placebo. The rearrangement uses TRBV28 and TRBJ2-3; D gene uncertain. The sequencing here drew on peripheral blood, taken in a trial of Ad26.COV2.S vaccine versus placebo. Here the CDR3 DNA reads TGTGCCAGCAGTTCAATCCAGGATAACACAGATACGCAGTATTTT. This encodes CASSSIQDNTDTQYF.